The rows below give T cell receptor beta chains drawn from one sample of a study of T cell responses to AZD1222 COVID-19 vaccine. Data came from immunoSEQ multiplex PCR; TCRdb stores just in-frame clones and leaves some out. This sample has tens of thousands of clones; just over 90% occur once, and the top ten carry roughly 6%. The input for sequencing was peripheral blood, taken 28 days after the second dose of the MenACWY control vaccine. Every receptor here comes from an adult who received the MenACWY meningococcal vaccine as a control. CDR3s leave out the opening cysteine and the closing phenylalanine or tryptophan.

j_call,cdr3_length,v_call,cdr3_aa
TRBJ2-7,12,TRBV28,ASSAPGRIYEQY
TRBJ1-1,10,TRBV4-1,ASSHGLTEAF
TRBJ2-3,14,TRBV9,ASSPGTSGISDTQY
TRBJ1-2,13,TRBV14,ASSQDLAGNYGYT
TRBJ2-4,12,TRBV7-2,ASSLSVAKNIQY
TRBJ2-5,12,TRBV27,ASSLSPLSGTQY
TRBJ2-3,13,TRBV4-3,ASSQVLADTDTQY
TRBJ2-3,12,TRBV6-6,ASSQQGGTDTQY
TRBJ2-1,11,TRBV5-4,ASSWPGSGEQF
TRBJ1-6,11,TRBV3-1/TRBV3-2,ASSPSYNSPLH
TRBJ2-1,12,TRBV29-1,SVEAQGGRNEQF
TRBJ2-2,15,TRBV9,ASRVGGGTGGAGELF
TRBJ2-1,14,TRBV7-9,ASSSPGGGNYNEQF
TRBJ1-1,14,TRBV3-1/TRBV3-2,ASSPVGGGPNTEAF
TRBJ2-1,10,TRBV25-1,ASSEGYFGQF
TRBJ1-1,13,TRBV19,ASSIGGTVRSSTF
TRBJ2-1,12,TRBV29-1,SVPTAGDPNEQF